This T cell receptor beta chain was profiled in a study of control samples from healthy donors and cancer patients. Clones were read by immunoSEQ multiplex PCR, and TCRdb kept only the in-frame ones, dropping some. The profile shows roughly 200,000 clones, over 80% of them singletons. This CDR3 contains 15 residues. V gave up 0 bases and J gave up 5 bases, with 12 bases separating them. Germline loops: CDR1 KGHSH, CDR2 LQKENI. The receptor's source is a man younger than 45 in good health. Sequencing was done on a sample of blood. The chain employs TRBV18 and TRBJ2-3, with no clear D. The DNA for the CDR3 is TGTGCCAGCTCACCACCGGCTCTGTCGGTAGATACGCAGTATTTT. Translated, it gives CASSPPALSVDTQYF.